The 30 T cell receptor beta chains below all came from one sample that was sequenced in a study of T cells in Graves' hyperthyroidism and ophthalmopathy (dated by TCRdb to between 2018 and 2021). The library was generated by multiplex PCR. These reads were obtained on an Illumina HiSeq 2000. The TCR beta CDR3 regions were amplified from the RNA transcripts. The first round of RT-PCR for the TCR CDR3 was performed with the HTBI primer set and the Qiagen OneStep RT-PCR kit. The public sequencing data were trimmed at Q25 with fastp and processed into clonotypes with MiXCR by TCRdb, which kept only in-frame beta chains. Every entry covers one CDR3 protein and lists the most common genes and DNA from its rows. This sample holds more than 350,000 distinct CDR3 sequences; approximately 16% were observed only once. Roughly a fifth of the sample is held by the ten biggest clonotypes. The source material was blood. Receptors were obtained from a woman aged 55-70 years with Graves' ophthalmopathy.

This clonotype was detected ten times or more. V usage is TRBV2 and J usage is TRBJ1-3; TRBD1 might be the D (6 bases). Germline CDR1 reads SNHLY; CDR2 reads FYNNEI. The CDR3 spans 15 residues. Trimming stripped 5 bases from V and 2 bases from J, with 13 bases between. This chain's CDR3 is CASSNRVGTGNTIYF. CDR3 DNA sequence: TGTGCCAGCAGTAACAGGGTCGGCACTGGAAACACCATATATTTT.

CDR3 protein: CAISGYAYNEQFF. For the CDR3, the DNA is TGTGCCATCAGCGGGTACGCCTACAATGAGCAGTTCTTC. The chain joins TRBV10-3 to TRBJ2-1; D is unclear. The CDR3 spans 13 residues. Trimming stripped 6 bases from V and 2 bases from J, with 8 bases between. Germline CDR1 ENHRY, CDR2 SYGVKD.

This clonotype has only a few counts. The rearrangement uses TRBV24-1 and TRBJ2-5, with D possibly matching TRBD2 (5 bases). This CDR3 spans 15 amino acids. CDR1 is KGHDR and CDR2 is SFDVKD in the germline V gene. Deletions cut 3 bases from V and 4 bases from J, with 14 bases between. CDR3 nucleotide sequence: TGTGCCACCAGTGATGTCCATGAGGGTGGAGAGACCCAGTACTTC. Its protein product is CATSDVHEGGETQYF.

This clonotype has ten or more counts. The gene calls are TRBV27 and TRBJ2-3, with D perhaps TRBD1 (7 bases). The CDR3 contains 15 residues. V was shortened by 7 bases and J by 6 bases, with 20 bases between the two germline ends. CDR1 is MNHEY and CDR2 is SMNVEV in the germline V gene (reference sequence). The CDR3 is CASTFRAPGGDTQYF. CDR3 DNA: TGTGCCAGCACCTTTAGAGCACCAGGGGGGGATACGCAGTATTTT.

This clonotype was seen repeatedly, ten times or more. The chain employs TRBV11-2 and TRBJ2-7, with D unclear. Germline CDR1 reads SGHAT; CDR2 reads FQNNGV. Trimming took 2 bases from V and 6 from J, leaving 11 bases between them. The CDR3 loop spans 13 amino acids. The CDR3 region has the DNA TGTGCCAGCAGCTTAAGAGTCGCGGCCGAGCAGTACTTC. This gives the protein CASSLRVAAEQYF.

This clonotype was seen only a few times. V gene TRBV18 combines with J gene TRBJ1-3; D unclear. The germline gives CDR1 KGHSH, CDR2 LQKENI. The CDR3 totals 14 residues. Between the trimmed V and J ends, which lost 0 bases and 4 bases, there was a span of 7 bases. In DNA form, the CDR3 reads TGTGCCAGCTCACCACCGGTTGGCGGAAACACCATATATTTT. This translates into CASSPPVGGNTIYF.

Concerning this clonotype: A much larger clonotype is one base distant, so this may be a read error. The V gene is TRBV5-1, the J gene TRBJ2-7; TRBD1 or TRBD2 may be the D gene (6 bases each). Per the germline V gene, CDR1 is SGHRS and CDR2 is YFSETQ. This CDR3 contains 14 residues. CDR3 DNA: TGCGTCAGCAGCTTGTATTCGGGGGCCGGCGAGCAGTACTTC. Translation: CVSSLYSGAGEQYF. Variable domain in full (rest from reference TRBV5-1 and TRBJ2-7): KAGVTQTPRYLIKTRGQQVTLSCSPISGHRSVSWYQQTPGQGLQFLFEYFSETQRNKGNFPGRFSGRQFSNSRSEMNVSTLELGDSALYLCVSSLYSGAGEQYFGPGTRLTVT.

This clonotype was seen a few times. The gene calls are TRBV11-3 and TRBJ2-6; D gene uncertain. V lost 5 bases to trimming and J lost 0 bases, with 8 bases between them. Germline-derived CDR1 and CDR2 are SGHNT and YENEEA. The CDR3 extends over 15 amino acids. The CDR3 region is CASSPGVSGANVLTF. Here the CDR3 DNA reads TGTGCCAGCAGCCCAGGAGTCTCTGGGGCCAACGTCCTGACTTTC.

This clonotype was detected ten times or more. The chain recombines TRBV7-3 with TRBJ2-1, with a tentative D call TRBD2 (6 bases). There are 12 residues in the CDR3. The germline V and J ends were trimmed by 5 bases and 9 bases, with 11 bases remaining between them. CDR1 and CDR2 from the germline V gene are SGHTA and FQGTGA. The CDR3 sequence: CASSQSGGEQFF. CDR3 nucleotide sequence: TGTGCCAGCAGCCAATCCGGGGGTGAGCAGTTCTTC.

This clonotype was counted ten times or more. The chain couples TRBV5-1 to TRBJ1-1; weak D call: TRBD1 (6 bases). Germline assignment: CDR1 SGHRS and CDR2 YFSETQ. Trimming stripped 0 bases from V and 6 bases from J, with 6 bases between. There are 12 residues in the CDR3. DNA for the CDR3: TGCGCCAGCAGCTTGGAGGGGGCTGAAGCTTTCTTT. Translated, it gives CASSLEGAEAFF.

The table lists this clonotype with a few counts. J is TRBJ1-5 and V is TRBV19; TRBD1 might be the D (5 bases). The CDR3 runs to 15 residues. The germline V gene has CDR1 LNHDA and CDR2 SQIVND (reference sequence). V was shortened by 7 bases and J by 5 bases, with 18 bases between the two germline ends. The CDR3 sequence: CASTTTWRGDQPQHF. In DNA form, the CDR3 reads TGTGCCAGTACCACTACATGGCGGGGGGATCAGCCCCAGCATTTT.

V gene TRBV4-2 combines with J gene TRBJ2-7; 9 nucleotides agree with TRBD1. With V trimmed by 5 bases and J by 6 bases, 11 bases remained unmatched. Per the germline V gene, CDR1 is LGHNA and CDR2 is YNFKEQ. The CDR3 contains 15 residues. CDR3 nucleotide sequence: TGTGCCAGCAGCAGTTCCGGGACAGGGACGCTCGAGCAGTACTTC. It specifies CASSSSGTGTLEQYF.

This clonotype was counted ten times or more. J is TRBJ2-7 and V is TRBV12-3 or TRBV12-4, with D unclear. V dropped 6 bases and J dropped 2 bases, with 8 bases sitting between them. The CDR3 contains 12 residues. CDR3 coding DNA: TGTGCCAGCAGCGTACAAGCCTACGAGCAGTACTTC. This sequence encodes CASSVQAYEQYF.

This clonotype has ten or more counts. The chain recombines TRBV2 with TRBJ2-3, with TRBD2 identical over 8 bases. With 8 bases clipped from V and 2 bases from J, the junction kept 3 bases outside the gene matches. The CDR3 totals 13 residues. The germline gives CDR1 SNHLY, CDR2 FYNNEI. In nucleotides, the CDR3 is TGTGCCAGCGGTAGCGGGGTCACAGATACGCAGTATTTT. Amino acids: CASGSGVTDTQYF. The complete variable domain, with remaining parts taken from reference TRBV2 and TRBJ2-3, reads EPEVTQTPSHQVTQMGQEVILRCVPISNHLYFYWYRQILGQKVEFLVSFYNNEISEKSEIFDDQFSVERPDGSNFTLKIRSTKLEDSAMYFCASGSGVTDTQYFGPGTRLTVL.

The chain is built from TRBV30 and TRBJ2-1; perhaps TRBD1 as D (6 bases). Deletions cut 3 bases from V and 2 bases from J, with 14 bases between. This CDR3 contains 15 residues. CDR1 is GTSNPN, CDR2 SVGIG, per germline (reference sequence). CDR3 bases: TGTGCCTGGAGAGGTTGGGACAAGACCTACAATGAGCAGTTCTTC. Translation gives CAWRGWDKTYNEQFF.

Remarks on this clonotype: This clone may be a read error of a much larger clone one base away. This chain joins TRBV11-1 and TRBJ2-1, with TRBD2 identical over 10 bases. The CDR3 contains 16 residues. Per germline, CDR1 SGHAT and CDR2 FQDESV (reference sequence). This CDR3 is CASSSRTSGAYNEQLF. CDR3 sequence (DNA): TGTGCCAGCAGCTCAAGGACTAGCGGCGCCTACAATGAGCAGCTCTTC.

At least ten counts were recorded for this clonotype. The CDR3 DNA reads TGTGCCAGCAGTTACGGAGACTCCTACGAGCAGTACTTC. It translates to CASSYGDSYEQYF. The chain links TRBV27 to TRBJ2-7; D is unclear. The CDR3 runs 13 residues. CDR1 is MNHEY and CDR2 is SMNVEV in the germline V gene (reference sequence). Trimming removed 4 bases at V and 0 bases at J, with 7 bases between.

In its sample, this clonotype was seen many times. The chain is built from TRBV28 and TRBJ2-1, with TRBD2 identical over 10 bases. Losses at the gene ends were 6 bases for V and 7 bases for J; bases not matched to a gene: 9. Germline V gene lookup returns CDR1 MDHEN and CDR2 SYDVKM. The CDR3 is made up of 15 amino acids. CDR3 DNA: TGTGCCAGCAGCTGGCCGGGACTAGCGCAAAATGAGCAGTTCTTC. This sequence encodes CASSWPGLAQNEQFF.

This clonotype was observed many times. The genes are TRBV20-1 and TRBJ2-7; a weak D match, TRBD2 (5 bases). CDR1 and CDR2 (germline): DFQATT, SNEGSKA (reference sequence). This CDR3 spans 16 amino acids. Trimming took off 4 bases at V and 0 bases at J, with 19 bases between the two ends. This CDR3 is CSANAPRASISYEQYF. The CDR3 nucleotides are TGCAGTGCTAACGCTCCCCGGGCTAGCATCTCCTACGAGCAGTACTTC.

This clonotype has ten or more counts. V gene TRBV2 combines with J gene TRBJ2-1; 9 nucleotides line up with TRBD2. Germline trimming cut 6 bases from V and 6 bases from J; bases unmatched to any gene: 9. The germline V gene encodes CDR1 SNHLY and CDR2 FYNNEI. CDR3 size: 15 residues. This chain's CDR3 is CASSRRLAGSNEQFF. The CDR3 coding sequence is TGTGCCAGCAGCAGACGTCTAGCGGGAAGCAATGAGCAGTTCTTC. The whole variable domain, remainder taken from reference TRBV2 and TRBJ2-1, is EPEVTQTPSHQVTQMGQEVILRCVPISNHLYFYWYRQILGQKVEFLVSFYNNEISEKSEIFDDQFSVERPDGSNFTLKIRSTKLEDSAMYFCASSRRLAGSNEQFFGPGTRLTVL.

The sample holds a few counts of this clonotype. The rearrangement links TRBV7-2 to TRBJ2-3; 7 bases match TRBD2. V lost 2 bases and J lost 3; bases outside the gene matches: 8. This CDR3 is 16 amino acids long. Germline V gene lookup returns CDR1 SGHTA and CDR2 FQGNSA. The CDR3 is CASSLREASTTDTQYF. CDR3 nucleotides: TGTGCCAGCAGCTTACGGGAGGCCTCCACGACAGATACGCAGTATTTT.

This clonotype appeared many times. In nucleotides, the CDR3 is TGTGCCAGCAGTTACAGGGGACAGGGAGACGAAGCTTTCTTT. Translating it yields CASSYRGQGDEAFF. The chain combines TRBV6-5 with TRBJ1-1, with TRBD1 matching over 9 bases. J gave up 8 bases and V 2 bases, and 6 bases lay outside the gene matches. Germline lookup yields CDR1 MNHEY and CDR2 SVGAGI. This CDR3 region has 14 residues.

The chain employs TRBV5-1 and TRBJ1-2, with a tentative D call TRBD1 (5 bases). The CDR3 consists of 13 residues. CDR1 is SGHRS and CDR2 is YFSETQ in the germline V gene. Trimming shortened V by 4 bases and J by 8 bases, and 15 bases separated the two germline ends. The CDR3 nucleotides read TGCGCCAGCAGCCGGGACCGAGCGGGAGGCTACACCTTC. It specifies CASSRDRAGGYTF.

This clonotype appeared many times. The rearrangement uses TRBV7-2 and TRBJ1-1, with 7 bases aligning to TRBD1. The CDR3 has 15 residues. The germline V gene has CDR1 SGHTA and CDR2 FQGNSA. V lost 4 bases, J lost 1 base, and 6 bases stayed unmatched. The CDR3: CASSSATGENTEAFF. In nucleotides, the CDR3 is TGTGCCAGCAGCTCCGCCACAGGGGAGAACACTGAAGCTTTCTTT.

The genes are TRBV28 and TRBJ2-6; the match to TRBD1 covers 8 bases. Trimming at V came to 6 bases and at J to 2 bases, leaving 3 bases not matched to a gene. This CDR3 contains 15 residues. Germline V gives CDR1 MDHEN, CDR2 SYDVKM. This CDR3 is CASRPDRAGANVLTF. CDR3 nucleotides: TGTGCCAGCAGACCGGACAGGGCTGGGGCCAACGTCCTGACTTTC.

This clonotype was found a few times. The rearrangement uses TRBV20-1 and TRBJ2-7; 10 bases are shared with TRBD2. Trimming removed 2 bases from V and 2 bases from J; junction bases left unmatched: 6. The CDR3 has 15 amino acids. CDR1 and CDR2 from the germline V gene are DFQATT and SNEGSKA (reference sequence). CDR3: CSARTGTSVAYEQYF. CDR3 nucleotides: TGCAGTGCTAGAACCGGGACTAGCGTCGCCTACGAGCAGTACTTC.

This sequence joins TRBV5-6 and TRBJ2-7; 7 bases agree with TRBD1. Per germline, CDR1 SGHDT and CDR2 YYEEEE. The CDR3 has 16 amino acids. With 1 base clipped from V and 3 bases from J, the junction kept 10 bases outside the gene matches. DNA for the CDR3: TGTGCCAGCAGCTTGTTGAAGGGGGCGCGTGGCTACGAGCAGTACTTC. This translates into CASSLLKGARGYEQYF. The variable domain in full, with the rest retrieved from reference TRBV5-6 and TRBJ2-7, is DAGVTQSPTHLIKTRGQQVTLRCSPKSGHDTVSWYQQALGQGPQFIFQYYEEEERQRGNFPDRFSGHQFPNYSSELNVNALLLGDSALYLCASSLLKGARGYEQYFGPGTRLTVT.

This clonotype has more than one count but fewer than ten. The chain combines TRBV18 with TRBJ2-5, with 12 positions matching TRBD2. Looked up from germline, CDR1 is KGHSH and CDR2 is LQKENI. The V segment lost 6 bases and the J segment 2 bases; nucleotides outside the gene matches: 4. The CDR3 extends over 15 amino acids. In nucleotides, the CDR3 is TGTGCCAGCTCTCAGACTAGCGGGAGTCAAGAGACCCAGTACTTC. This encodes CASSQTSGSQETQYF.

This clonotype was observed many times. The gene calls are TRBV19 and TRBJ2-7; 11 bases are shared with TRBD2. Trimming at V came to 1 base and at J to 5 bases, leaving 7 bases not matched to a gene. The length of the CDR3 is 16 residues. Germline lookup yields CDR1 LNHDA and CDR2 SQIVND (reference sequence). The CDR3 loop reads CASSIVGLAEGDEQYF. The CDR3 bases are TGTGCCAGTAGTATAGTGGGACTAGCGGAAGGGGACGAGCAGTACTTC.

Points on this clonotype: A much more abundant neighbour one base away suggests this may be a read error. The rearrangement uses TRBV20-1 and TRBJ2-4, with no clear D. The CDR3 is 11 residues long. Germline CDR1 DFQATT, CDR2 SNEGSKA (reference sequence). CDR3 residues: CSAPRLDIQCF. The DNA for the CDR3 is TGCAGTGCTCCTAGACTTGACATTCAGTGCTTC.